The entry below gives a single T cell receptor (beta chain) sequence along with its context. The sample is drawn from a study of blood T cells in healthy people across ages. A sample-barcoded 5' primer and a J-beta primer mix were used in a second PCR of roughly 7 to 11 cycles. Every cDNA molecule carried a tag from a template-switch adaptor bearing 12 random nucleotides. In TCRdb, the 5' RACE reads were re-called with MiXCR into one record per CDR3 protein. Here the sample spans about 540,000 distinct CDR3 sequences, under 30% being singletons. Germline V gene sequence: CDR1 DFQATT, CDR2 SNEGSKA (reference sequence). The CDR3 runs to 15 residues. V shed 5 bases and J 2 bases; nucleotides not matched to a gene: 8. Every sample gave at least 5 micrograms of total RNA when it was extracted. These data are also associated with another study on T cells of mothers and their children.

The gene calls are TRBV20-1 and TRBJ2-1, with 8 bases lining up with TRBD2. This receptor was obtained from a boy younger than 18 in good health. The sample consisted of blood. The CDR3 here is CSAVDERETYNEQFF. The CDR3 DNA reads as TGCAGTGCTGTGGATGAGCGGGAGACCTACAATGAGCAGTTCTTC.